These 25 T cell receptor beta chains were all obtained from the same sample, sequenced in a study of beta chain features in type 1 diabetes. These receptors' antigens are unknown. Expressed TCRB transcripts were sequenced because the entire RNA isolate underwent reverse transcription. Profiled with immunoSEQ multiplex PCR; TCRdb holds only in-frame clones, not every one. This table holds fewer than 350,000 clones, 15% found once. Study-level findings and limits: Researchers report that Type 1 diabetes patients had moderately but significantly shorter TCRB CDR3s across all four CD4+ subsets.

The material sequenced was naive CD4+ T cells from blood. The receptors derive from a man younger than 30 with type 1 diabetes.

The V gene is TRBV9, the J gene TRBJ2-1; TRBD2 is a possible D gene (6 bases). V lost 5 bases, J lost 7 bases, and 19 bases lay in between. From germline, CDR1 is SGDLS and CDR2 YYNGEE. The CDR3 totals 15 residues. CDR3 nucleotide sequence: TGTGCCAGCAGTGATTTTGGGACTTCCAATAATGAGCAGTTCTTC. Translating it yields CASSDFGTSNNEQFF.

J is TRBJ2-1 and V is TRBV2, with 8 bases lining up with TRBD2. V lost 9 bases to trimming and J lost 6 bases; unmatched junction nucleotides: 10. The CDR3 runs to 14 residues. CDR1 and CDR2 (germline): SNHLY, FYNNEI. The CDR3 bases are TGTGCCAGTCAGCCCAGCGGGACTAGCAATGAGCAGTTCTTC. It translates to CASQPSGTSNEQFF.

J is TRBJ1-5 and V is TRBV6-5; 7 bases fit TRBD1. Germline CDR1 is MNHEY and CDR2 is SVGAGI. Germline trimming cut 5 bases from V and 6 bases from J; bases unmatched to any gene: 7. The CDR3 extends over 14 amino acids. The CDR3 sequence: CASSPRQGGQPQHF. In DNA, the CDR3 is TGTGCCAGCAGTCCACGACAGGGTGGTCAGCCCCAGCATTTT.

This rearrangement joins TRBV5-4 to TRBJ2-1; TRBD1 aligns across 7 bases. CDR1 is SGHNT, CDR2 YYREEE, per germline (reference sequence). V lost 0 bases and J lost 5; bases outside the gene matches: 5. The CDR3 sequence is 15 residues long. In DNA form, the CDR3 reads TGTGCCAGCAGCTTGGCCTGGGGGACAGACAATGAGCAGTTCTTC. Protein sequence: CASSLAWGTDNEQFF.

This clone was counted only a few times. The chain couples TRBV7-8 to TRBJ2-7, with 7 bases fitting TRBD1. J was trimmed by 5 bases and V by 0 bases; bases with no gene match: 7. CDR3 length equals 15 residues. From germline, CDR1 is SGHVS and CDR2 FQNEAQ. The CDR3 nucleotides are TGTGCCAGCAGCTTAGCGACAGGGTTTGGCCACGAGCAGTACTTC. Protein sequence: CASSLATGFGHEQYF.

The rearrangement uses TRBV4-1 and TRBJ2-3, with 10 positions matching TRBD2. CDR1 MGHRA and CDR2 YSYEKL come from the germline V gene. The CDR3 is 15 residues long. The J segment lost 9 bases and the V segment lost 6 bases, leaving 12 bases of the junction unmatched. As DNA, the CDR3 is TGCGCCAGCAGGGAACCGGGACTAGCGACCTCGACGCAGTATTTT. Protein sequence: CASREPGLATSTQYF.

The chain is built from TRBV14 and TRBJ2-2; TRBD1 is a possible D gene (5 bases). The CDR3 is 16 residues long. The V end was cut by 4 bases, the J end by 6 bases, with 18 bases between. Germline V gene data show CDR1 as SGHDN and CDR2 as FVKESK. The CDR3 nucleotides are TGTGCCAGCAGCCGCGTGGGCAGGGCTTCGGCCGGGGAGCTGTTTTTT. Translation: CASSRVGRASAGELFF.

This sequence joins TRBV5-6 and TRBJ2-7; D may be TRBD1 (5 bases). Trimming left V 0 bases short and J 4 bases short, with 8 bases between. CDR1 is SGHDT, CDR2 YYEEEE, per germline. The CDR3 spans 13 residues. CDR3 loop: CASSLETEYEQYF. The CDR3 region has the DNA TGTGCCAGCAGCTTGGAGACAGAATACGAGCAGTACTTC.

The chain links TRBV7-2 to TRBJ1-2, with D perhaps TRBD1 (5 bases). Germline-derived CDR1 and CDR2 are SGHTA and FQGNSA. The CDR3 contains 13 residues. The V and J ends lost 2 bases and 6 bases respectively, with 10 bases between them. In nucleotides, the CDR3 is TGTGCCAGCAGCTTAAATCCAGGGAATGGCTACACCTTC. Its translation: CASSLNPGNGYTF.

This clone was observed a handful of times. This chain connects TRBV7-2 to TRBJ2-1, with D perhaps matching TRBD2 (6 bases). V gave up 8 bases and J gave up 7 bases, with 12 bases separating them. This CDR3 spans 12 amino acids. Germline assignment: CDR1 SGHTA and CDR2 FQGNSA. CDR3 DNA sequence: TGTGCCAGCGGGGTGGGGGGAAATGAGCAGTTCTTC. Translating it yields CASGVGGNEQFF.

This chain links TRBV5-1 with TRBJ2-5, with 9 bases that match TRBD2. There are 14 residues in the CDR3. The germline V gene encodes CDR1 SGHRS and CDR2 YFSETQ. After removal of 4 bases from V and 5 bases from J, the junction contained 6 bases not matched to a gene. The CDR3 protein is CASSMGLAAETQYF. The CDR3 DNA reads as TGCGCCAGCAGCATGGGACTAGCCGCGGAGACCCAGTACTTC.

This chain links TRBV6-1 with TRBJ2-7; 7 bases are shared with TRBD1. J was trimmed by 2 bases and V by 7 bases; bases with no gene match: 5. Germline V gene sequence: CDR1 MNHNS, CDR2 SASEGT. The CDR3 has 13 amino acids. CDR3 region: CASTRTGPYEQYF. The CDR3 bases are TGTGCCAGCACTAGGACAGGACCCTACGAGCAGTACTTC.

This clone was detected only a few times. This chain connects TRBV11-2 to TRBJ2-1; TRBD2 is a possible D gene (6 bases). Germline CDR1 is SGHAT and CDR2 is FQNNGV. The CDR3 length is 15 residues. V was cut by 6 bases and J by 4 bases, with 16 bases left in between. The CDR3 DNA sequence: TGTGCCAGCAGGTTCAGGACTAACTATTACAATGAGCAGTTCTTC. This codes for CASRFRTNYYNEQFF.

This clone has more than one count but fewer than ten. The chain is built from TRBV7-2 and TRBJ2-2; TRBD2 might be the D (6 bases). The CDR3 is 13 amino acids. The ends were cut back, 5 bases at V and 5 bases at J, with 9 bases in the middle. The germline gives CDR1 SGHTA, CDR2 FQGNSA. The CDR3 nucleotides read TGTGCCAGCAGCACACGGGAGACCGGGGAGCTGTTTTTT. This translates into CASSTRETGELFF.

There are a few counts of this clone. This chain joins TRBV28 and TRBJ2-7; 9 bases agree with TRBD1. The CDR3 totals 14 residues. Trimming cost V 7 bases and J 8 bases; bases outside gene matches: 12. Germline V gene data show CDR1 as MDHEN and CDR2 as SYDVKM. The CDR3 here is CASKGAGQGKKQYF. In DNA, the CDR3 is TGTGCCAGCAAGGGAGCGGGACAGGGTAAAAAGCAGTACTTC.

This clone was counted a few times. The V and J genes are TRBV30 and TRBJ2-7, with 7 bases aligning to TRBD1. This CDR3 has 13 residues. The germline gives CDR1 GTSNPN, CDR2 SVGIG (reference sequence). In DNA form, the CDR3 reads TGTGGATGGGACAGCGCGACCTCCTACGAGCAGTACTTC. Translated: CGWDSATSYEQYF.

This clone appeared a few times. The chain employs TRBV29-1 and TRBJ2-2; 10 positions match TRBD2. V gave up 6 bases and J gave up 5 bases; unmatched junction bases: 3. This CDR3 is built from 13 residues. Germline lookup yields CDR1 SQVTM and CDR2 ANQGSEA. CDR3 coding DNA: TGCAGCGTGTCTAGCGGGAGTACCGGGGAGCTGTTTTTT. It yields the protein CSVSSGSTGELFF.

V usage is TRBV5-4 and J usage is TRBJ2-2; D is unclear. The CDR3 spans 12 residues. V was cut by 10 bases and J by 5 bases, with 12 bases left in between. Germline CDR1 is SGHNT and CDR2 is YYREEE (reference sequence). The CDR3 DNA follows: TGTGCCCCCCCCGAGGAAACCGGGGAGCTGTTTTTT. It yields the protein CAPPEETGELFF.

The chain joins TRBV10-3 to TRBJ2-2, with D perhaps matching TRBD2 (5 bases). The CDR3 runs 16 residues. Germline V lookup: CDR1 ENHRY, CDR2 SYGVKD. The V gene lost 7 bases and the J gene lost 1 base, with 16 bases spanning the gap. The CDR3 DNA sequence: TGTGCCATCAAGGCCTCGAGGGCGGGGAACACCGGGGAGCTGTTTTTT. Translation gives CAIKASRAGNTGELFF.

The V call is TRBV18, the J call TRBJ2-7, with unresolved D. Trimming pared 6 bases from V and 5 bases from J, leaving 8 bases between. Germline values: CDR1 KGHSH, CDR2 LQKENI. The CDR3 is made up of 11 amino acids. CDR3 region: CASSPKNEQYF. DNA for the CDR3: TGTGCCAGCTCGCCTAAAAACGAGCAGTACTTC.

The gene calls are TRBV7-9 and TRBJ2-5; D unresolved. The CDR3 is made up of 13 amino acids. V was clipped by 2 bases and J by 3 bases, with 7 bases between them. The V gene's germline CDR1 is SEHNR and CDR2 FQNEAQ (reference sequence). In nucleotides, the CDR3 is TGTGCCAGCAGCTTAACAGACAAAGAGACCCAGTACTTC. Its protein is CASSLTDKETQYF.

The chain employs TRBV29-1 and TRBJ2-3; TRBD2 might be the D (5 bases). Trimming shortened V by 3 bases and J by 0 bases, and 10 bases separated the two germline ends. This CDR3 comprises 14 residues. The germline V gene has CDR1 SQVTM and CDR2 ANQGSEA. CDR3 coding DNA: TGCAGCGTTGAGGGTAGCGCTAGCACAGATACGCAGTATTTT. It translates to CSVEGSASTDTQYF.

The CDR3 sequence: CASSLFGQGNSPLHF. DNA of the CDR3: TGTGCCAGCAGCCTATTTGGACAGGGTAATTCACCCCTCCACTTT. The V and J genes are TRBV7-8 and TRBJ1-6, with 8 bases fitting TRBD1. The CDR3 spans 15 residues. The germline V gene encodes CDR1 SGHVS and CDR2 FQNEAQ. Trimming at V came to 5 bases and at J to 6 bases, leaving 6 bases not matched to a gene.

This clone was recorded a few times. The genes are TRBV7-9 and TRBJ2-2; a weak D match, TRBD2 (5 bases). This CDR3 has 15 amino acids. Trimming stripped 5 bases from V and 4 bases from J, with 14 bases between. Germline lookup yields CDR1 SEHNR and CDR2 FQNEAQ (reference sequence). Written as DNA, the CDR3 is TGTGCCAGCAGCCCTACCACCGGGATCACCGGGGAGCTGTTTTTT. Translating it yields CASSPTTGITGELFF.

The chain uses TRBV30 and TRBJ1-2; D is uncertain. There are 13 residues in the CDR3. Germline lookup yields CDR1 GTSNPN and CDR2 SVGIG (reference sequence). V gave up 2 bases and J gave up 0 bases, with 7 bases separating them. CDR3 in amino acids: CAWSPRANYGYTF. CDR3 in DNA: TGTGCCTGGAGTCCCCGGGCTAACTATGGCTACACCTTC.